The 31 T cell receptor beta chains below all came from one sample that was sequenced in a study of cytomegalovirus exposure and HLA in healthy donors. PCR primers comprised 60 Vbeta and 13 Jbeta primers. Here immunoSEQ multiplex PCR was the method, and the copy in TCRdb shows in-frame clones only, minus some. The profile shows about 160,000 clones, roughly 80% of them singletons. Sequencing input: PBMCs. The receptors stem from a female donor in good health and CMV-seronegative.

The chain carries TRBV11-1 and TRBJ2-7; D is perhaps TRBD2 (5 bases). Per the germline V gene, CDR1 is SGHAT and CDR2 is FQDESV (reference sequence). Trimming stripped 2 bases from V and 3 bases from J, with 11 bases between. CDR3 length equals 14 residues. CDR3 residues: CASSLRGQLYEQYF. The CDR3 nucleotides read TGTGCCAGCAGCTTACGGGGTCAGCTCTACGAGCAGTACTTC.

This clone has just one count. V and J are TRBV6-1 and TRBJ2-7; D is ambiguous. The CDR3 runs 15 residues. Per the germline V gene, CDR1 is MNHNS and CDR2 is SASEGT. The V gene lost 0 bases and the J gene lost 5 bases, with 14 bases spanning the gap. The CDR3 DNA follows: TGTGCCAGCAGTGAAGCACACGGCGGAACCAACGAGCAGTACTTC. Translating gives CASSEAHGGTNEQYF.

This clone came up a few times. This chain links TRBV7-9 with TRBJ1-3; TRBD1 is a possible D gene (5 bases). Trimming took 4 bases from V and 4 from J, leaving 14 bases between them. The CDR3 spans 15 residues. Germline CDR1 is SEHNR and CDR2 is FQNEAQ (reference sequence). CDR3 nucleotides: TGTGCCAGCAGCTCTCATGGGGCAGGCGGAAACACCATATATTTT. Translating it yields CASSSHGAGGNTIYF.

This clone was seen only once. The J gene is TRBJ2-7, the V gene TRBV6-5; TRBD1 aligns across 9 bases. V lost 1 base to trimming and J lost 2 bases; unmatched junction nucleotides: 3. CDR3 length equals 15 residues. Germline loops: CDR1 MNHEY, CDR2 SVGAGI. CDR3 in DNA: TGTGCCAGCAGTTACTTGGGACAGGGTGCCTACGAGCAGTACTTC. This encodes CASSYLGQGAYEQYF.

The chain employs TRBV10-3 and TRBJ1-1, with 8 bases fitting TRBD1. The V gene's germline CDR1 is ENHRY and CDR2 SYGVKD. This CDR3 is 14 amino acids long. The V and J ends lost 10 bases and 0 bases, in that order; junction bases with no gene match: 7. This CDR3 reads CATEDRVMNTEAFF. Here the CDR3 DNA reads TGTGCCACGGAGGACAGGGTCATGAACACTGAAGCTTTCTTT.

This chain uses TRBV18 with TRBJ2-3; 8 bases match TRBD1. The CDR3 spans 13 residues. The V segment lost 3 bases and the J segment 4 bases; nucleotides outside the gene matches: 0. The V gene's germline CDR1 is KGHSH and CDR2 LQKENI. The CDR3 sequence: CASSPTGADTQYF. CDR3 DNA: TGTGCCAGCTCACCGACAGGGGCAGATACGCAGTATTTT. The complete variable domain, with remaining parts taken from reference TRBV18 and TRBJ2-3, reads NAGVMQNPRHLVRRRGQEARLRCSPMKGHSHVYWYRQLPEEGLKFMVYLQKENIIDESGMPKERFSAEFPKEGPSILRIQQVVRGDSAAYFCASSPTGADTQYFGPGTRLTVL.

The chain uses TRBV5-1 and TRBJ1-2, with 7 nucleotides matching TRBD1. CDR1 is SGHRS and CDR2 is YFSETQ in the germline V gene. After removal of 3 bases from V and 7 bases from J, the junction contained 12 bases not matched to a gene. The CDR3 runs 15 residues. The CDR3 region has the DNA TGCGCCAGCAGCTCACGGGACAGTGCTGCAGGTGGCTACACCTTC. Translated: CASSSRDSAAGGYTF.

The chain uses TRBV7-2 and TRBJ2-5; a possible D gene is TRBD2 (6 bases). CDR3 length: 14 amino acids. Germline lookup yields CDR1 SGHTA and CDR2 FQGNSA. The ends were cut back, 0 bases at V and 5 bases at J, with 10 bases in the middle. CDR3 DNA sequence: TGTGCCAGCAGCTTAGCGGGGGGTGGGGAGACCCAGTACTTC. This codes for CASSLAGGGETQYF.

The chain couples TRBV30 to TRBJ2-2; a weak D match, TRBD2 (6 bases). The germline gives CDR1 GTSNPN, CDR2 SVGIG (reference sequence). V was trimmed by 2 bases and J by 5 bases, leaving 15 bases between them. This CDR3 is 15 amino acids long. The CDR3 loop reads CAWSRRAGVTGELFF. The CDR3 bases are TGTGCCTGGAGTCGGAGGGCCGGGGTGACCGGGGAGCTGTTTTTT.

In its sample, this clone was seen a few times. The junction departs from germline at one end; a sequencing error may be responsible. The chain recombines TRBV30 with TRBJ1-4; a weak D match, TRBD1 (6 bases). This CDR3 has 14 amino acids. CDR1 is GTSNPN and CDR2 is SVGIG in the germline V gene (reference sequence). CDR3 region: CARKLTGVNEQLFF. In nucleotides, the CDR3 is TGTGCCAGAAAACTGACAGGAGTTAATGAACAACTGTTTTTT.

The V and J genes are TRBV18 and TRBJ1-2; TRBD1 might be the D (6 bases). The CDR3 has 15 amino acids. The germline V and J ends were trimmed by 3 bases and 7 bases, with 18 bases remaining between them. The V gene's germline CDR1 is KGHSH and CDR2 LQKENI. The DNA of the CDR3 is TGTGCCAGCTCACCCAGGACAGACATTAATCTTGGCTACACCTTC. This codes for CASSPRTDINLGYTF.

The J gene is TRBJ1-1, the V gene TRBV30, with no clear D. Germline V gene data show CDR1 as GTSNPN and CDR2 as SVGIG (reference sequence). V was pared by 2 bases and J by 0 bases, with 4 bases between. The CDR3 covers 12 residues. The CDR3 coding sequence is TGTGCCTGGAGTCAGGTGAACACTGAAGCTTTCTTT. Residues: CAWSQVNTEAFF.

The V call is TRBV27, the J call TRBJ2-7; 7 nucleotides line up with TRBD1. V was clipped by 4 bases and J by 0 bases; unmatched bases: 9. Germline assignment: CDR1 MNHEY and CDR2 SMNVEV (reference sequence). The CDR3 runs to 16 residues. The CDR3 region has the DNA TGTGCCAGCAGTTCTCAGGACAGGTTGGGCTCCTACGAGCAGTACTTC. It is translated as CASSSQDRLGSYEQYF.

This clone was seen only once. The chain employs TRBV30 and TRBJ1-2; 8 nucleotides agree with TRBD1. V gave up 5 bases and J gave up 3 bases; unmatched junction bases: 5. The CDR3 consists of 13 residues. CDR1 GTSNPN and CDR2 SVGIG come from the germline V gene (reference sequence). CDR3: CAWFRGPYYGYTF. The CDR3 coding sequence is TGTGCCTGGTTCAGGGGGCCCTACTATGGCTACACCTTC.

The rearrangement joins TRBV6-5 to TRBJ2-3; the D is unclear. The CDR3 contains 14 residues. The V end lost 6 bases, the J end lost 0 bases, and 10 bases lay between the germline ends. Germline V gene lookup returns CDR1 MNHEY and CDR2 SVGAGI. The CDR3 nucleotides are TGTGCCAGCAGGCCACCCGGGAGCACAGATACGCAGTATTTT. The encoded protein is CASRPPGSTDTQYF.

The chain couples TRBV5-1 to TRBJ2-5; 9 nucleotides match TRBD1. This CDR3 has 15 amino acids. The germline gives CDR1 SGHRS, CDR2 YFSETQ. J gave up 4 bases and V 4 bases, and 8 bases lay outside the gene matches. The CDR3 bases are TGCGCCAGCAGCCCCCTGGGACAGGGTGGAGAGACCCAGTACTTC. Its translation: CASSPLGQGGETQYF.

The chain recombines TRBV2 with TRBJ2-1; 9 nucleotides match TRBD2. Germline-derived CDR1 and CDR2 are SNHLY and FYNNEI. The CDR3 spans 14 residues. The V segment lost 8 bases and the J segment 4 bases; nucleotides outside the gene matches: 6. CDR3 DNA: TGTGCCAGCTACGGGACTAGCCTGTACAATGAGCAGTTCTTC. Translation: CASYGTSLYNEQFF. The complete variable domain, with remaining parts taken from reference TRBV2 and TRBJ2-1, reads EPEVTQTPSHQVTQMGQEVILRCVPISNHLYFYWYRQILGQKVEFLVSFYNNEISEKSEIFDDQFSVERPDGSNFTLKIRSTKLEDSAMYFCASYGTSLYNEQFFGPGTRLTVL.

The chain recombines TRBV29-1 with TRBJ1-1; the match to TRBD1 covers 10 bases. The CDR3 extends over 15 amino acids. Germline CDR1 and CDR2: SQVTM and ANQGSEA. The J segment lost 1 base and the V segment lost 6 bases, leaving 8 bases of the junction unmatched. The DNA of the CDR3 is TGCAGCGTCACCGGGACAGGGGTTTGGAACACTGAAGCTTTCTTT. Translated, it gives CSVTGTGVWNTEAFF.

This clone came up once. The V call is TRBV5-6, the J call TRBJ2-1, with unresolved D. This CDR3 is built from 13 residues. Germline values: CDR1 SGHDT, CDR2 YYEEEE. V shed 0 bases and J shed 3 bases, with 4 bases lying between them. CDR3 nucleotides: TGTGCCAGCAGCTTGGGAGACTACAATGAGCAGTTCTTC. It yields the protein CASSLGDYNEQFF.

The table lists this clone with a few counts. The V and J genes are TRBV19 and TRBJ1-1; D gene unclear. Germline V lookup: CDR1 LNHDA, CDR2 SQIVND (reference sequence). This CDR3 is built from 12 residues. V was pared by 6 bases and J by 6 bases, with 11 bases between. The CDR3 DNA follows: TGTGCCAGTAGCTCTAACCAGGCTGAAGCTTTCTTT. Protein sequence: CASSSNQAEAFF.

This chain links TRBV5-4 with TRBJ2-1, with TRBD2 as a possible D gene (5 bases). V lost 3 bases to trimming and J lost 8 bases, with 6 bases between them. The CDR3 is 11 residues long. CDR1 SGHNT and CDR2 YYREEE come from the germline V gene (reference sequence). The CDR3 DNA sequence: TGTGCCAGCAGCTCGAGGGATGAGCAGTTCTTC. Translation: CASSSRDEQFF.

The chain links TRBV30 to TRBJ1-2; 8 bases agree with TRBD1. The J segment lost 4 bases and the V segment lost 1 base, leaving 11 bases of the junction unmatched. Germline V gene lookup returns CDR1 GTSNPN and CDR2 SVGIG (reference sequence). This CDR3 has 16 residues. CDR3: CAWSARRQGATYGYTF. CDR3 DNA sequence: TGTGCCTGGAGTGCCCGCCGGCAGGGGGCTACCTATGGCTACACCTTC.

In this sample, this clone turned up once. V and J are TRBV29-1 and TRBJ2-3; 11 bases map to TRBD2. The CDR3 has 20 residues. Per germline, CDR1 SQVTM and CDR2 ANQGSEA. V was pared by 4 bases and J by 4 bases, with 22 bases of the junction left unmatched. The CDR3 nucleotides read TGCAGCGTTGTCCCCCGGGGTACTAGCGGGAGTTGGAGGGTGGCAGATACGCAGTATTTT. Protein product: CSVVPRGTSGSWRVADTQYF.

The CDR3 protein is CASSLYGQGIDEQYF. The CDR3 DNA is TGTGCCAGCAGCTTATACGGACAGGGTATCGACGAGCAGTACTTC. The chain employs TRBV7-8 and TRBJ2-7; 8 bases fit TRBD1. J lost 5 bases, V lost 2 bases, and 8 bases had no gene match. This CDR3 is 15 amino acids long. Germline V lookup: CDR1 SGHVS, CDR2 FQNEAQ.

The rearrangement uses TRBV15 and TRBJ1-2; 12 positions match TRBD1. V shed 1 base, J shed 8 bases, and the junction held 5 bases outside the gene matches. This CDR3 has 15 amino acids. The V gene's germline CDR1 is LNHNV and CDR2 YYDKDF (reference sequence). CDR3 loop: CATSRAGQGAGGYTF. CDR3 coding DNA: TGTGCCACCAGCAGAGCGGGACAGGGGGCCGGGGGCTACACCTTC. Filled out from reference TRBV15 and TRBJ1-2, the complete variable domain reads DAMVIQNPRYQVTQFGKPVTLSCSQTLNHNVMYWYQQKSSQAPKLLFHYYDKDFNNEADTPDNFQSRRPNTSFCFLDIRSPGLGDTAMYLCATSRAGQGAGGYTFGSGTRLTVV.

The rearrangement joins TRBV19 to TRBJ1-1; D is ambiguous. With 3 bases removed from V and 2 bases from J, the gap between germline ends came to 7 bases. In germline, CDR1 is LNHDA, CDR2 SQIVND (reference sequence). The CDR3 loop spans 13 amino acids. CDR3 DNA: TGTGCCAGTAGTATGTCTCCCAACACTGAAGCTTTCTTT. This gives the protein CASSMSPNTEAFF.

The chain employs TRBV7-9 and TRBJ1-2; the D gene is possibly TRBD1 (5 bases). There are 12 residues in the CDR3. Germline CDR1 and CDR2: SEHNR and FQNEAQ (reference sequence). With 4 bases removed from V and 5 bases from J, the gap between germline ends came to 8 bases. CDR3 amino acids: CASSWEGYGYTF. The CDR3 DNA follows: TGTGCCAGCAGCTGGGAGGGGTATGGCTACACCTTC.

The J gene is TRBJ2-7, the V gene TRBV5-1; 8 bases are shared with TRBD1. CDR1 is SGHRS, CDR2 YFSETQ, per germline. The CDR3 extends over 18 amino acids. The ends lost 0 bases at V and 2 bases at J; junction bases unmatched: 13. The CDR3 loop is CASSLAPEAGGSTYEQYF. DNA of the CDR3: TGCGCCAGCAGCTTGGCTCCCGAGGCAGGGGGCTCCACCTACGAGCAGTACTTC.

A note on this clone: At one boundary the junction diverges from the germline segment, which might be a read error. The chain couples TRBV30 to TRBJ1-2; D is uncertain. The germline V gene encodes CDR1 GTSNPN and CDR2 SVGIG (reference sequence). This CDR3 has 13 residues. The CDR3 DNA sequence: TGTGCCCGGAGCTGGCAGGCGGGCCATGGCTACACCTTC. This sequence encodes CARSWQAGHGYTF.

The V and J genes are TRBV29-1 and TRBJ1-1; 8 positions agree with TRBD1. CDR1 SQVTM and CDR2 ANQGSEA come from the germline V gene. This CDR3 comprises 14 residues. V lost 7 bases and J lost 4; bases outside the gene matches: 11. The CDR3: CSGSTGGQGTEAFF. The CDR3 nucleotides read TGCAGCGGGAGTACAGGGGGTCAGGGCACTGAAGCTTTCTTT.

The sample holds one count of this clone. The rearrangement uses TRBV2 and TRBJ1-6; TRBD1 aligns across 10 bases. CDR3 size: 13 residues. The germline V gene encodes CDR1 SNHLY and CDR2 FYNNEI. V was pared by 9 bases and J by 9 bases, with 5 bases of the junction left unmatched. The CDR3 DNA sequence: TGTGCCAGAACCGGGACAGGGGCTTCACCCCTCCACTTT. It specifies CARTGTGASPLHF.